Shown below are 29 T cell receptor beta chains from a single sample sequenced in a study of response to subunit inactivated influenza vaccine. TCRdb processed the RT-PCR reads anew with MiXCR; each CDR3 protein has one entry. The sample shows 500,000 to 600,000 distinct CDR3 sequences, roughly 10% of them seen only once. This specimen consisted of PBMCs from blood, obtained on the day of vaccination. The origin of the receptors is a man over 45 who received an inactivated influenza vaccine.

This clonotype was detected only a few times. The gene calls are TRBV7-2 and TRBJ2-3, with TRBD2 matching over 11 bases. Germline CDR1 is SGHTA and CDR2 is FQGNSA. V shed 5 bases, J shed 4 bases, and the junction held 8 bases outside the gene matches. The CDR3 extends over 16 amino acids. CDR3 amino acids: CASSPALAGGSDTQYF. Here the CDR3 DNA reads TGTGCCAGCAGCCCCGCCCTAGCGGGAGGTTCAGATACGCAGTATTTT.

This chain joins TRBV5-1 and TRBJ2-4; 11 bases are shared with TRBD1. Looked up from germline, CDR1 is SGHRS and CDR2 is YFSETQ. This CDR3 has 15 amino acids. The trim removed 0 bases at V and 6 bases at J, leaving 2 bases unmatched. Written as DNA, the CDR3 is TGCGCCAGCAGCTTGGTTGGGACAGGGGGAAACATTCAGTACTTC. Translation: CASSLVGTGGNIQYF.

The table lists this clonotype with a few counts. The V call is TRBV5-1, the J call TRBJ1-1; D is ambiguous. Looked up from germline, CDR1 is SGHRS and CDR2 is YFSETQ. V was pared by 0 bases and J by 1 base, with 7 bases between. This CDR3 is 14 amino acids long. The CDR3 bases are TGCGCCAGCAGCTTGGACCTGGGGAACACTGAAGCTTTCTTT. Residues: CASSLDLGNTEAFF.

This clonotype appeared a few times. V is TRBV5-5 and J is TRBJ2-5, with 7 positions matching TRBD1. CDR1 and CDR2 from the germline V gene are SGHKS and YYEKEE (reference sequence). The trim removed 4 bases at V and 3 bases at J, leaving 6 bases unmatched. The CDR3 runs 14 residues. This chain's CDR3 is CASSVGTEEETQYF. The CDR3 region has the DNA TGTGCCAGCAGCGTCGGGACAGAAGAAGAGACCCAGTACTTC.

The table lists this clonotype with a few counts. The V call is TRBV28, the J call TRBJ1-5; tentatively, D is TRBD1 (6 bases). Trimming pared 6 bases from V and 2 bases from J, leaving 17 bases between. The CDR3 sequence is 16 residues long. CDR1 is MDHEN, CDR2 SYDVKM, per germline. The CDR3 sequence is CASRPLGGRGNQPQHF. The DNA for the CDR3 is TGTGCCAGCAGGCCCCTTGGGGGGCGCGGCAATCAGCCCCAGCATTTT.

This clonotype was found a few times. The chain recombines TRBV20-1 with TRBJ2-7; D remains ambiguous. Trimming shortened V by 2 bases and J by 0 bases, and 8 bases separated the two germline ends. The V gene's germline CDR1 is DFQATT and CDR2 SNEGSKA (reference sequence). The length of the CDR3 is 13 residues. The CDR3 DNA reads TGCAGTGCTAGACAGACGGTCTCCTACGAGCAGTACTTC. Its protein product is CSARQTVSYEQYF.

In this sample, this clonotype turned up a few times. The gene calls are TRBV7-2 and TRBJ2-3; D is unclear. With 6 bases removed from V and 0 bases from J, the gap between germline ends came to 10 bases. CDR3 length: 14 residues. The germline gives CDR1 SGHTA, CDR2 FQGNSA. CDR3 DNA sequence: TGTGCCAGCAGAGACCGAGCGAGCACAGATACGCAGTATTTT. Protein: CASRDRASTDTQYF.

This clonotype was recorded many times. The gene calls are TRBV13 and TRBJ1-1; D unresolved. The germline gives CDR1 PRHDT, CDR2 FYEKMQ (reference sequence). The CDR3 spans 11 residues. Trimming stripped 3 bases from V and 4 bases from J, with 3 bases between. CDR3 region: CASSFSTEAFF. Written as DNA, the CDR3 is TGTGCCAGCAGCTTCAGCACTGAAGCTTTCTTT. The entire variable domain, with the rest obtained from reference TRBV13 and TRBJ1-1, is as follows: AAGVIQSPRHLIKEKRETATLKCYPIPRHDTVYWYQQGPGQDPQFLISFYEKMQSDKGSIPDRFSAQQFSDYHSELNMSSLELGDSALYFCASSFSTEAFFGQGTRLTVV.

This chain joins TRBV5-5 and TRBJ2-7; D not certain. From germline, CDR1 is SGHKS and CDR2 YYEKEE (reference sequence). This CDR3 region has 14 residues. The V end lost 1 base, the J end lost 2 bases, and 10 bases lay between the germline ends. The CDR3 sequence: CASSLTTRPYEQYF. CDR3 nucleotides: TGTGCCAGCAGCTTGACAACTCGCCCCTACGAGCAGTACTTC.

This chain links TRBV6-1 with TRBJ2-1; D unclear. Germline values: CDR1 MNHNS, CDR2 SASEGT. V was pared by 0 bases and J by 4 bases, with 13 bases between. This CDR3 contains 16 residues. The CDR3 DNA sequence: TGTGCCAGCAGTGAAGCGCCCCAGCTTTTTTACAATGAGCAGTTCTTC. It is translated as CASSEAPQLFYNEQFF.

This clonotype was seen more than once but under ten times. The gene calls are TRBV20-1 and TRBJ2-1, with TRBD2 matching 10 bases. The CDR3 loop spans 18 amino acids. Germline assignment: CDR1 DFQATT and CDR2 SNEGSKA (reference sequence). Unmatched junction bases numbered 8, after V lost 0 bases and J lost 0 bases. The CDR3 loop is CSARDPWTSGPSYNEQFF. In nucleotides, the CDR3 is TGCAGTGCTAGAGATCCCTGGACTAGCGGCCCCTCCTACAATGAGCAGTTCTTC.

This clonotype has just a few counts. The chain carries TRBV2 and TRBJ2-2; 8 bases line up with TRBD1. Germline values: CDR1 SNHLY, CDR2 FYNNEI. Trimming removed 7 bases from V and 1 base from J; junction bases left unmatched: 2. The CDR3 runs 14 residues. For the CDR3, the DNA is TGTGCCAGCAATGGACAGGGGAACACCGGGGAGCTGTTTTTT. It encodes CASNGQGNTGELFF.

This rearrangement joins TRBV7-9 to TRBJ2-1; 9 bases map to TRBD2. This CDR3 is built from 16 residues. Germline V gene sequence: CDR1 SEHNR, CDR2 FQNEAQ (reference sequence). V was pared by 3 bases and J by 7 bases, with 10 bases of the junction left unmatched. This CDR3 is CASSLYAGGPVNEQFF. CDR3 coding DNA: TGTGCCAGCAGCTTGTATGCGGGAGGGCCGGTGAATGAGCAGTTCTTC.

The chain couples TRBV4-3 to TRBJ2-7; possible D gene TRBD1, 6 bases. This CDR3 has 15 amino acids. The V end was cut by 1 base, the J end by 4 bases, with 14 bases between. In germline, CDR1 is LGHNA, CDR2 YSLEER. The CDR3 region is CASSQVSGGDYEQYF. As DNA, the CDR3 is TGCGCCAGCAGCCAAGTTTCTGGGGGCGATTACGAGCAGTACTTC.

V and J are TRBV7-2 and TRBJ2-3; TRBD2 matches 12 bases. The CDR3 extends over 19 amino acids. Germline CDR1 reads SGHTA; CDR2 reads FQGNSA. Unmatched junction bases numbered 11, after V lost 2 bases and J lost 2 bases. Here the CDR3 DNA reads TGTGCCAGCAGCTTAACCCTAGCGGGAGGGCCTTATCTCACAGATACGCAGTATTTT. It codes for CASSLTLAGGPYLTDTQYF.

This clonotype was seen many times. The chain carries TRBV5-1 and TRBJ2-1; no clear D. Germline assignment: CDR1 SGHRS and CDR2 YFSETQ. With 2 bases removed from V and 0 bases from J, the gap between germline ends came to 9 bases. The CDR3 is 15 residues long. For the CDR3, the DNA is TGCGCCAGCAGCTTTACGATAAGCTCCTACAATGAGCAGTTCTTC. This translates into CASSFTISSYNEQFF.

This clonotype was seen a handful of times. The V call is TRBV7-2, the J call TRBJ2-4; D is unclear. The length of the CDR3 is 14 residues. Germline CDR1 reads SGHTA; CDR2 reads FQGNSA. Trimming took off 2 bases at V and 7 bases at J, with 12 bases between the two ends. Here the CDR3 DNA reads TGTGCCAGCAGCTTATACTCCTCCCAGAACATTCAGTACTTC. This sequence encodes CASSLYSSQNIQYF. The whole variable domain, remainder taken from reference TRBV7-2 and TRBJ2-4, is GAGVSQSPSNKVTEKGKDVELRCDPISGHTALYWYRQSLGQGLEFLIYFQGNSAPDKSGLPSDRFSAERTGGSVSTLTIQRTQQEDSAVYLCASSLYSSQNIQYFGAGTRLSVL.

The chain is built from TRBV12-3 or TRBV12-4 and TRBJ1-5; D is undetermined. The V end lost 6 bases, the J end lost 5 bases, and 14 bases lay between the germline ends. This CDR3 contains 14 residues. Written as DNA, the CDR3 is TGTGCCAGCAGCTCCGGCGGATTTCATCAGCCCCAGCATTTT. Translated: CASSSGGFHQPQHF.

At least ten counts were recorded for this clonotype. The J gene is TRBJ1-3, the V gene TRBV12-3 or TRBV12-4, with D hard to call. The CDR3 sequence is 14 residues long. V gave up 6 bases and J gave up 0 bases, with 9 bases separating them. As DNA, the CDR3 is TGTGCCAGCAGCGCACTCAGCTCTGGAAACACCATATATTTT. It codes for CASSALSSGNTIYF.

Only a few counts were recorded for this clonotype. The V call is TRBV9, the J call TRBJ2-1; D unresolved. Per germline, CDR1 SGDLS and CDR2 YYNGEE. Trimming left V 0 bases short and J 4 bases short, with 11 bases between. CDR3 size: 15 residues. The CDR3 nucleotides read TGTGCCAGCAGCGTAGATAGCAGCAATTACAATGAGCAGTTCTTC. Amino acid sequence: CASSVDSSNYNEQFF.

This sequence joins TRBV13 and TRBJ2-3; 7 nucleotides align to TRBD2. This CDR3 is 14 amino acids long. With 5 bases clipped from V and 6 bases from J, the junction kept 8 bases outside the gene matches. The germline CDR1 and CDR2 sequences are PRHDT and FYEKMQ (reference sequence). The CDR3 spells CASSPRRLADTQYF. The CDR3 nucleotides read TGTGCCAGCAGCCCTCGACGACTAGCCGATACGCAGTATTTT. The entire variable domain, with the rest obtained from reference TRBV13 and TRBJ2-3, is as follows: AAGVIQSPRHLIKEKRETATLKCYPIPRHDTVYWYQQGPGQDPQFLISFYEKMQSDKGSIPDRFSAQQFSDYHSELNMSSLELGDSALYFCASSPRRLADTQYFGPGTRLTVL.

The V and J genes are TRBV18 and TRBJ2-5; tentatively, D is TRBD2 (5 bases). Germline V gene sequence: CDR1 KGHSH, CDR2 LQKENI. Trimming took off 2 bases at V and 7 bases at J, with 8 bases between the two ends. The CDR3 length is 12 residues. The CDR3 protein is CASSPAAGTQYF. The CDR3 coding sequence is TGTGCCAGCTCACCAGCCGCGGGGACCCAGTACTTC.

The chain is built from TRBV6-2 or TRBV6-3 and TRBJ1-2; D is unclear. Germline V lookup: CDR1 MNHEY, CDR2 SVGEGT. The germline V and J ends were trimmed by 6 bases and 4 bases, with 12 bases remaining between them. CDR3 length equals 13 residues. CDR3 region: CASSQGKGYGYTF. The DNA for the CDR3 is TGTGCCAGCAGCCAAGGAAAGGGCTATGGCTACACCTTC.

V and J are TRBV15 and TRBJ2-3; weak D call: TRBD1 (5 bases). The germline V gene encodes CDR1 LNHNV and CDR2 YYDKDF (reference sequence). The CDR3 extends over 15 amino acids. Trimming removed 2 bases at V and 6 bases at J, with 15 bases between. CDR3 sequence reads: CATSRMTAGADTQYF. The DNA of the CDR3 is TGTGCCACCAGCAGAATGACTGCTGGGGCTGATACGCAGTATTTT.

This clonotype was recorded at least ten times. The V and J genes are TRBV14 and TRBJ2-7; D is unresolved. V was cut by 0 bases and J by 4 bases, with 13 bases left in between. Germline values: CDR1 SGHDN, CDR2 FVKESK. This CDR3 is 15 amino acids long. The CDR3 DNA is TGTGCCAGCAGCCAAGATCGTGGCAGATTTTACGAGCAGTACTTC. Amino acid sequence: CASSQDRGRFYEQYF.

CDR3 region: CASSWGGREDTQYF. The DNA of the CDR3 is TGTGCCAGCAGTTGGGGGGGAAGGGAAGATACGCAGTATTTT. The chain carries TRBV28 and TRBJ2-3, with TRBD2 matching 7 bases. The CDR3 is 14 residues long. CDR1 is MDHEN and CDR2 is SYDVKM in the germline V gene. The V gene end was trimmed by 4 bases and the J gene end by 5 bases; junction bases not matched to a gene: 6.

The chain has TRBV6-1 and TRBJ2-2; no definite D call. V dropped 3 bases and J dropped 0 bases, with 20 bases sitting between them. In germline, CDR1 is MNHNS, CDR2 SASEGT. The CDR3 consists of 19 residues. This chain's CDR3 is CASSDMSPWYAANTGELFF. In DNA, the CDR3 is TGTGCCAGCAGTGATATGAGCCCGTGGTACGCCGCGAACACCGGGGAGCTGTTTTTT.

This chain connects TRBV19 to TRBJ2-2, with 9 nucleotides matching TRBD1. This CDR3 contains 14 residues. Germline-derived CDR1 and CDR2 are LNHDA and SQIVND (reference sequence). The CDR3 DNA reads as TGTGCTAGTGGGACAGGGCCAAACACCGGGGAGCTGTTTTTT. The encoded protein is CASGTGPNTGELFF.

This clonotype has a handful of counts. The V call is TRBV7-8, the J call TRBJ2-3, with D perhaps TRBD1 (6 bases). The germline V gene encodes CDR1 SGHVS and CDR2 FQNEAQ. V lost 4 bases and J lost 2, with 13 bases in between. The CDR3 is 15 residues long. The CDR3: CASSSYRDPTDTQYF. In DNA, the CDR3 is TGTGCCAGCAGCTCGTACAGGGACCCCACAGATACGCAGTATTTT. Variable domain in full (rest from reference TRBV7-8 and TRBJ2-3): GAGVSQSPRYKVAKRGQDVALRCDPISGHVSLFWYQQALGQGPEFLTYFQNEAQLDKSGLPSDRFFAERPEGSVSTLKIQRTQQEDSAVYLCASSSYRDPTDTQYFGPGTRLTVL.